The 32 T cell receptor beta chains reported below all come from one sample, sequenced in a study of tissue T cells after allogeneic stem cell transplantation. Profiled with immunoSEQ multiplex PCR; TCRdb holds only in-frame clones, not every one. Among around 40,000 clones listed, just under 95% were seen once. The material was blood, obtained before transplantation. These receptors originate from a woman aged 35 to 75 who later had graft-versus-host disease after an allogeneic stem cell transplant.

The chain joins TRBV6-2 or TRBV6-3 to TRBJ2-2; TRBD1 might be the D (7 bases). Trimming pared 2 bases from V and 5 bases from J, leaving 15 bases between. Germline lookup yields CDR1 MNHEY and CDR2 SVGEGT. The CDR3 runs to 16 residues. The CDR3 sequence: CASSYRRAGQTGELFF. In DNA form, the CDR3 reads TGTGCCAGCAGTTACAGGCGCGCGGGACAGACCGGGGAGCTGTTTTTT.

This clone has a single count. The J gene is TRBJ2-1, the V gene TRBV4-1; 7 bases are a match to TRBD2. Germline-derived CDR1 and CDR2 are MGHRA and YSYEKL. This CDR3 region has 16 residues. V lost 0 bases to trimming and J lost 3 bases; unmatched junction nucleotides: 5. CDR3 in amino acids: CASSQEAGAVYNEQFF. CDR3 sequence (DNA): TGCGCCAGCAGCCAAGAGGCGGGAGCGGTCTACAATGAGCAGTTCTTC.

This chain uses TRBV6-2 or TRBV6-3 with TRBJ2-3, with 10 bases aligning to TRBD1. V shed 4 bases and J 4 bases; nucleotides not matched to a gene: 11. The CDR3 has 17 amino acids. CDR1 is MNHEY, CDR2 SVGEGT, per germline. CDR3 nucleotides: TGTGCCAGCAGTTCGTCCCCCGGGACAGGGGAAGCAGATACGCAGTATTTT. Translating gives CASSSSPGTGEADTQYF.

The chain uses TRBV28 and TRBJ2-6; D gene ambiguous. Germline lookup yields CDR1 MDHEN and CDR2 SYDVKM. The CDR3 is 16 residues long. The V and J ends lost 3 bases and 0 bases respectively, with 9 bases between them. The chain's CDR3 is CASSFLGFSGANVLTF. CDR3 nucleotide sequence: TGTGCCAGCAGTTTCCTTGGCTTCTCTGGGGCCAACGTCCTGACTTTC. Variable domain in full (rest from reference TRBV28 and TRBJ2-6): DVKVTQSSRYLVKRTGEKVFLECVQDMDHENMFWYRQDPGLGLRLIYFSYDVKMKEKGDIPEGYSVSREKKERFSLILESASTNQTSMYLCASSFLGFSGANVLTFGAGSRLTVL.

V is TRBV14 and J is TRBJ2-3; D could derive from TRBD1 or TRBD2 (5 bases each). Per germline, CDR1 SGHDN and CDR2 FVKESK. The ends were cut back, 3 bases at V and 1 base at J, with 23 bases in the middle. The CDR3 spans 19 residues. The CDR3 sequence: CASSQTKRRVGHRTDTQYF. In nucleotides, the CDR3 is TGTGCCAGCAGCCAGACTAAAAGAAGGGTCGGACACCGCACAGATACGCAGTATTTT.

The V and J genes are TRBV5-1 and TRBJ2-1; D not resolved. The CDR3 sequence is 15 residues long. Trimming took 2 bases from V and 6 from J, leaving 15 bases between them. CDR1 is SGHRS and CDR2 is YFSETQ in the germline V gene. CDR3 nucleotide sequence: TGCGCCAGCAGCTTCGCCCTGGCAGCTACCAATGAGCAGTTCTTC. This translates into CASSFALAATNEQFF.

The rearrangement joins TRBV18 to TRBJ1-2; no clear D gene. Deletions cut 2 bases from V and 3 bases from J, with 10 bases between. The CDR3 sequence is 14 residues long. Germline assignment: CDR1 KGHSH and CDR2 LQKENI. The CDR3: CASSPGVEDYGYTF. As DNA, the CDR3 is TGTGCCAGCTCACCAGGGGTCGAAGACTATGGCTACACCTTC.

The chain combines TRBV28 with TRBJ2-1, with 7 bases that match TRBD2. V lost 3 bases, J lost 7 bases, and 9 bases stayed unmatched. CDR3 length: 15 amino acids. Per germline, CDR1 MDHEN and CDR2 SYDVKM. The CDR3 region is CASSFLGGPFNEQFF. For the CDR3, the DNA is TGTGCCAGCAGTTTTTTGGGAGGGCCCTTTAATGAGCAGTTCTTC. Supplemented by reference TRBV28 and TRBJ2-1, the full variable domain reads DVKVTQSSRYLVKRTGEKVFLECVQDMDHENMFWYRQDPGLGLRLIYFSYDVKMKEKGDIPEGYSVSREKKERFSLILESASTNQTSMYLCASSFLGGPFNEQFFGPGTRLTVL.

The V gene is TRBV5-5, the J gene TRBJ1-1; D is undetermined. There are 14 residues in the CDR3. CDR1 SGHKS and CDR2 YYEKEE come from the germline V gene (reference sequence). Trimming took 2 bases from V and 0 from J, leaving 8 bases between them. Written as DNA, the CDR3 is TGTGCCAGCAGCTTTAATGAGTTGAACACTGAAGCTTTCTTT. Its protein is CASSFNELNTEAFF.

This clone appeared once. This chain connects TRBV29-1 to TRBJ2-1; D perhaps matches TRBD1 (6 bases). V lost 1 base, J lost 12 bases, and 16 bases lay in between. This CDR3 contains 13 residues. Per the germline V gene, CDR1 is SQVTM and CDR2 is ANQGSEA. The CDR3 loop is CSVEVITGKGQFF. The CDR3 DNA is TGCAGCGTTGAAGTCATAACAGGGAAGGGGCAGTTCTTC.

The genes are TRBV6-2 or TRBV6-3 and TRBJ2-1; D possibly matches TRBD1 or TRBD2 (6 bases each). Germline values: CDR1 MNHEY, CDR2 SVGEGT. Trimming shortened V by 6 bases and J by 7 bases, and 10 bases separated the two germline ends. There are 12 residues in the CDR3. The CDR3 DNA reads TGTGCCAGCAGCCGAGGGGGGAATGAGCAGTTCTTC. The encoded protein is CASSRGGNEQFF.

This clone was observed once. The DNA for the CDR3 is TGTGCCAGCAGCCAAATCGCCACCGGGGAGCTGTTTTTT. It specifies CASSQIATGELFF. The rearrangement links TRBV14 to TRBJ2-2; D is unclear. The CDR3 is 13 amino acids. Germline V CDR1 and CDR2: SGHDN, FVKESK. Trimming removed 2 bases at V and 4 bases at J, with 5 bases between.

The CDR3 is CAWKGSTEKLFF. The CDR3 nucleotides read TGTGCCTGGAAGGGATCAACGGAAAAACTGTTTTTT. V gene TRBV30 combines with J gene TRBJ1-4; D uncertain. The CDR3 contains 12 residues. The germline V gene encodes CDR1 GTSNPN and CDR2 SVGIG (reference sequence). V lost 4 bases and J lost 8, with 11 bases in between.

CDR3 loop: CASSFRGSSEAFF. For the CDR3, the DNA is TGTGCCAGCAGTTTCAGGGGCAGTAGTGAAGCTTTCTTT. The rearrangement links TRBV6-2 or TRBV6-3 to TRBJ1-1; maybe TRBD1 (6 bases). Germline-derived CDR1 and CDR2 are MNHEY and SVGEGT. V dropped 4 bases and J dropped 7 bases, with 13 bases sitting between them. This CDR3 has 13 amino acids.

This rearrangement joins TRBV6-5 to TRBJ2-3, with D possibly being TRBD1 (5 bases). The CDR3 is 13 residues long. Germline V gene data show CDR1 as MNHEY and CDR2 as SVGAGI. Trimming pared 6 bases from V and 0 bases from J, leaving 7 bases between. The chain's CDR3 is CASRGLSTDTQYF. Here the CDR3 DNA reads TGTGCCAGCAGGGGGCTGAGCACAGATACGCAGTATTTT.

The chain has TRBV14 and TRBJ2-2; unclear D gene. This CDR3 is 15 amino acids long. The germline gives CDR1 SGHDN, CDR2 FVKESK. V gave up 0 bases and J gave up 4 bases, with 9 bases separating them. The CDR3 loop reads CASSQEFAGTGELFF. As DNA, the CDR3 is TGTGCCAGCAGCCAAGAGTTTGCAGGCACCGGGGAGCTGTTTTTT.

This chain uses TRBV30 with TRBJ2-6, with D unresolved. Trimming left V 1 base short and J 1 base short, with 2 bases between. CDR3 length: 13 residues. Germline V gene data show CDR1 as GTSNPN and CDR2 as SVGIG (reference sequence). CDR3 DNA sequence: TGTGCCTGGAGTGGATCTGGGGCCAACGTCCTGACTTTC. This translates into CAWSGSGANVLTF.

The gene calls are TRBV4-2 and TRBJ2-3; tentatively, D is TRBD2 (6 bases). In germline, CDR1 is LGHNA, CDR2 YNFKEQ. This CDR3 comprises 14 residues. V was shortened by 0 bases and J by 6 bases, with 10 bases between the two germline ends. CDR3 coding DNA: TGTGCCAGCAGCCAAGATACTAGCATGGATACGCAGTATTTT. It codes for CASSQDTSMDTQYF.

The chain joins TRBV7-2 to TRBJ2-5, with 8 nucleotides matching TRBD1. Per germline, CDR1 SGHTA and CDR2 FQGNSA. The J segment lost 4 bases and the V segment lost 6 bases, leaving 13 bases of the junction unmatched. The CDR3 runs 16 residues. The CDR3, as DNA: TGTGCCAGCAGTTCGACAAGGACAGGGCTGATAGAGACCCAGTACTTC. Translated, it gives CASSSTRTGLIETQYF.

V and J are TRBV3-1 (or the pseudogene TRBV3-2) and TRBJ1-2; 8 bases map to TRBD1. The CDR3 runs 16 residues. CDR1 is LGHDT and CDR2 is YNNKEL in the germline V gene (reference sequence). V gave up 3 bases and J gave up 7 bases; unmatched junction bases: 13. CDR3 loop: CASSQRTGRDTAGYTF. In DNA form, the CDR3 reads TGTGCCAGCAGCCAGAGGACAGGGAGGGATACGGCTGGCTACACCTTC.

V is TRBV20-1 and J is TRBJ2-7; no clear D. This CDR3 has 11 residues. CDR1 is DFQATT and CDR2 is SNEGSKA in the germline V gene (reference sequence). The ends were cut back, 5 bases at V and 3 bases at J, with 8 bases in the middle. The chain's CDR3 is CSALDSYEQYF. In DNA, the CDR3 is TGCAGTGCTTTAGATAGCTACGAGCAGTACTTC.

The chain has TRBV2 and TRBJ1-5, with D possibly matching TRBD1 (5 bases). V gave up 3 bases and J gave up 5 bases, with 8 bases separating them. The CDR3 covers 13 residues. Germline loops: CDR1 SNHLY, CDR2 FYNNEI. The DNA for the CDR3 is TGTGCCAGCAGTGATGAGGGGTATCAGCCCCAGCATTTT. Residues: CASSDEGYQPQHF. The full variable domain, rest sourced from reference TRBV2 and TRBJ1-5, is EPEVTQTPSHQVTQMGQEVILRCVPISNHLYFYWYRQILGQKVEFLVSFYNNEISEKSEIFDDQFSVERPDGSNFTLKIRSTKLEDSAMYFCASSDEGYQPQHFGDGTRLSIL.

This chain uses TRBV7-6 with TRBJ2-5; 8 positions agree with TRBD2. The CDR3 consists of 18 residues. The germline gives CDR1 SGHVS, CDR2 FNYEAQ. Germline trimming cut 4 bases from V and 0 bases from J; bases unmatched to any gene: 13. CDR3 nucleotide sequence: TGTGCCAGCAGCTGGGGTAGCGGGAACTTAGCGTACCAAGAGACCCAGTACTTC. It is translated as CASSWGSGNLAYQETQYF. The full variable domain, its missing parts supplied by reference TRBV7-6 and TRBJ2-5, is GAGVSQSPRYKVTKRGQDVALRCDPISGHVSLYWYRQALGQGPEFLTYFNYEAQQDKSGLPNDRFSAERPEGSISTLTIQRTEQRDSAMYRCASSWGSGNLAYQETQYFGPGTRLLVL.

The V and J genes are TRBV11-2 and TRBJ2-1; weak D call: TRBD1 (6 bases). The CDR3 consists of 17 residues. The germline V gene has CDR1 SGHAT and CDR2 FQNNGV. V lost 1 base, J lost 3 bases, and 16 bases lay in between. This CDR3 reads CASSLVAGAGIYNEQFF. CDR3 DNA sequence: TGTGCCAGCAGCTTAGTTGCAGGGGCTGGAATCTACAATGAGCAGTTCTTC.

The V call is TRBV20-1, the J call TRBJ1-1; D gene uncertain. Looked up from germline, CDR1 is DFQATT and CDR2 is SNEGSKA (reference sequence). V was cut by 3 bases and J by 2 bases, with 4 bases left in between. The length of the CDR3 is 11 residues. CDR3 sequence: CSARDNTEAFF. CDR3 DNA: TGCAGTGCTAGGGACAACACTGAAGCTTTCTTT.

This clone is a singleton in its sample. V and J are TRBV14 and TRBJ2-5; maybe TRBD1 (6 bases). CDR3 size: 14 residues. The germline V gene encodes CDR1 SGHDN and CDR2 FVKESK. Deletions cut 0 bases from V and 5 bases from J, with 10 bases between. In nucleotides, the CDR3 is TGTGCCAGCAGCCAAGAGTGGGGGCGCGAGACCCAGTACTTC. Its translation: CASSQEWGRETQYF.

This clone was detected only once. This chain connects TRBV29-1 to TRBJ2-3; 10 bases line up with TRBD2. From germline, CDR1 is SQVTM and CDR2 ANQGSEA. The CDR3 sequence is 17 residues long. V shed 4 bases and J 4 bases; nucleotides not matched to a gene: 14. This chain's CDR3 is CSVGPRTSGKGADTQYF. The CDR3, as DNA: TGCAGCGTTGGGCCGCGGACTAGCGGAAAGGGGGCAGATACGCAGTATTTT.

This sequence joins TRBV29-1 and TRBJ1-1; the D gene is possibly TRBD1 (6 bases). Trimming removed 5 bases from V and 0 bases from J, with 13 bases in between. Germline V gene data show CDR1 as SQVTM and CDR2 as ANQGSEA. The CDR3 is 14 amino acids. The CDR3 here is CSVSLGGMNTEAFF. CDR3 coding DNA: TGCAGCGTTTCTTTGGGGGGCATGAACACTGAAGCTTTCTTT. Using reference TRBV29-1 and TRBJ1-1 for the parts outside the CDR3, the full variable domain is SAVISQKPSRDICQRGTSLTIQCQVDSQVTMMFWYRQQPGQSLTLIATANQGSEATYESGFVIDKFPISRPNLTFSTLTVSNMSPEDSSIYLCSVSLGGMNTEAFFGQGTRLTVV.

CDR3 DNA: TGTGCCAGCAGCTGGGACAGTACCTACGAGCAGTACTTC. Protein: CASSWDSTYEQYF. The rearrangement joins TRBV5-4 to TRBJ2-7; 7 bases line up with TRBD1. Trimming cost V 3 bases and J 2 bases; bases outside gene matches: 2. The CDR3 runs 13 residues. Germline values: CDR1 SGHNT, CDR2 YYREEE (reference sequence).

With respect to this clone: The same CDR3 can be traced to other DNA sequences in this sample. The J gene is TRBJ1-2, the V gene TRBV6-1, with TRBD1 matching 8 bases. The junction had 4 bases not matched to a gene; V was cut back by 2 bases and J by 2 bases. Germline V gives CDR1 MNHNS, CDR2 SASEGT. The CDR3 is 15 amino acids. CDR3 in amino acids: CASSEWTGSNYGYTF. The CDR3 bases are TGTGCCAGCAGTGAATGGACAGGGTCAAACTATGGCTACACCTTC.

The CDR3: CASGGQGRETQYF. CDR3 nucleotides: TGTGCCAGCGGGGGACAGGGGAGAGAGACCCAGTACTTC. The rearrangement joins TRBV27 to TRBJ2-5; TRBD1 aligns across 10 bases. CDR3 length equals 13 residues. Germline V gene lookup returns CDR1 MNHEY and CDR2 SMNVEV (reference sequence). V trimming: 8 bases; J trimming: 4 bases; junction bases outside the gene matches: 4.

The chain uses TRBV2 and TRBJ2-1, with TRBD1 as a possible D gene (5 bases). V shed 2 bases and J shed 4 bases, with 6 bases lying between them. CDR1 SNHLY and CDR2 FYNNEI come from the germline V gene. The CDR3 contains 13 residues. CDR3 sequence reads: CASSEYRYNEQFF. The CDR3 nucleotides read TGTGCCAGCAGTGAATACAGGTACAATGAGCAGTTCTTC.